This T cell receptor (beta chain) was observed in a study of blood T cell repertoires in COVID-19. Looking at the study overall: In each case, the material was cDNA or gDNA derived from T cells, B-cell-depleted T cells, or PBMCs.

Seattle participants joined during active infection and were tracked over time. This clone was counted only a few times. Other DNA sequences of this sample code for an identical CDR3. The data were produced by immunoSEQ multiplex PCR, yet TCRdb's version contains in-frame clones alone and is incomplete. Among 200,000 to 250,000 clones listed, around 80% were seen once. Germline CDR1 is LNHDA and CDR2 is SQIVND (reference sequence). The germline V and J ends were trimmed by 4 bases and 4 bases, with 8 bases remaining between them. The CDR3 sequence is 13 residues long. The sequencing input was peripheral blood. The rearrangement links TRBV19 to TRBJ1-5, with D possibly being TRBD1 (6 bases). The clonotype comes from an elderly woman with COVID-19, enrolled during active disease. CDR3 residues: CASSRTANQPQHF. As DNA, the CDR3 is TGTGCCAGTAGTAGGACAGCGAATCAGCCCCAGCATTTT.